The text below deals with one T cell receptor (beta chain). This entry comes from a study of control samples from healthy donors and cancer patients. Sequenced by immunoSEQ multiplex PCR; TCRdb stores in-frame clones only, minus some. The top ten clones hold 5.5% to 7% of a sample with about 58,000 clones, 90% of them seen once. The ends were cut back, 3 bases at V and 0 bases at J, with 15 bases in the middle. CDR3 length equals 17 residues. Germline V CDR1 and CDR2: KGHSH, LQKENI. The sequencing input was PBMCs. The rearrangement uses TRBV18 and TRBJ2-1; perhaps TRBD1 as D (6 bases). The source is a man in his sixties with colorectal cancer. The CDR3 reads CASSPVLLQGSYNEQFF. The CDR3 DNA is TGTGCCAGCTCACCCGTGTTGTTACAGGGCTCCTACAATGAGCAGTTCTTC.